This T cell receptor beta chain was observed in a study of CD8+ T cells in alopecia areata. Study overall: Each day, treated patients took oral tofacitinib twice, at 5 to 10 mg per dose. Affected scalp percentage set treated patients' severity scores. Whole-study results and caveats: In scalp, tofacitinib significantly decreased clonality and expanded CD8+ clones among the top 100.

Noted treatment: oral pan-JAK inhibitor, 5-10 mg twice daily. Those with alopecia areata gave lesional scalp punch biopsies and peripheral blood. Turning to this clone: Its antigen is undetermined.

RNA extraction and reverse transcription yielded cDNA as sequencing template. Generated by immunoSEQ multiplex PCR, the TCRdb table keeps only in-frame clones and is missing some. The sample holds over 250,000 clones, roughly 63% seen once. This CDR3 spans 13 amino acids. J was trimmed by 8 bases and V by 6 bases; bases with no gene match: 9. Per the germline V gene, CDR1 is MNHEY and CDR2 is SVGAGI. The origin of this receptor is a human donor with alopecia areata. The chain is built from TRBV6-5 and TRBJ1-2, with TRBD1 matching over 7 bases. The sequences come from CD4+ T cells sorted from blood, collected between weeks 51 and 52, from a patient treated with tofacitinib. The CDR3 DNA reads as TGTGCCAGCAGAGTCACAGGGGAGTGGGGCTACACCTTC. Translating it yields CASRVTGEWGYTF.